Shown below are 2 T cell receptor beta chains from a single sample sequenced in a study of T cells after yellow fever vaccination (dated 2019 in TCRdb). According to the study, the label for this sample's treatment or condition signals: live attenuated yellow fever vaccine strain. Libraries were built with 5' RACE. Sequencing relied on an Illumina HiSeq 2500. TCRdb cleaned the public reads at Q25 with fastp, built clones with MiXCR and kept in-frame beta chains. Each entry is one CDR3 protein sequence, shown with its most common DNA and genes. This sample comprises 110,000 to 150,000 distinct CDR3 sequences, under 8% of them detected only once. The ten largest clones represent approximately 0.59% of the sample. The specimen comprised CD4+ T cells sorted from PBMCs, sampled 10 days after the yellow fever booster vaccination. Source of these receptors: a man aged 25 to 40 who received the YFV17D yellow fever vaccine.

This clonotype has at least ten counts. J is TRBJ2-5 and V is TRBV12-3 or TRBV12-4; 13 bases agree with TRBD2. With V trimmed by 3 bases and J by 4 bases, 8 bases remained unmatched. The CDR3 runs 17 residues. The CDR3: CASSFTTSGRKGETQYF. In nucleotides, the CDR3 is TGTGCCAGCAGTTTTACGACTAGCGGGAGGAAGGGAGAGACCCAGTACTTC.

There are many counts of this clonotype. The V call is TRBV7-2, the J call TRBJ2-3; D gene unclear. The CDR3 covers 14 residues. V lost 3 bases to trimming and J lost 3 bases, with 10 bases between them. From germline, CDR1 is SGHTA and CDR2 FQGNSA. The CDR3 region is CASSFSGFTDTQYF. For the CDR3, the DNA is TGTGCCAGCAGCTTTTCTGGGTTTACAGATACGCAGTATTTT.